Listed below are T cell receptor beta chains from one sample, sequenced in a study of blood T cells in healthy people across ages. MiXCR, applied by TCRdb to the 5' RACE reads, yields one record per CDR3 protein. Of hundreds of thousands of distinct CDR3 sequences in the sample, roughly 24% were seen once. This sample also appeared in a second study, on T cells of mothers and their children.

The sequenced sample consisted of blood. All receptors derive from a boy younger than 18 in good health. Both conserved end residues are part of each CDR3. The order of the fields is V gene, D gene, J gene, clone size, CDR3 protein, CDR3 DNA. The D gene is left open where the match is weak. Some rows have no size entry. The others give once, few or many, or a class for an expanded clone.

TRBV12-3/TRBV12-4	-	TRBJ2-7	many	CASSRDYEQYF	TGTGCCAGCAGTCGGGACTACGAGCAGTACTTC
TRBV12-5	-	TRBJ1-4	few	CASGFGATNEKLFF	TGTGCTAGTGGTTTTGGGGCAACTAATGAAAAACTGTTTTTT
TRBV10-3	TRBD1	TRBJ1-5	few	CAIRDRGVDQPQHF	TGTGCCATCAGGGACAGGGGGGTCGATCAGCCCCAGCATTTT
TRBV20-1	-	TRBJ2-7	few	CSAHSNRDPYEQYF	TGCAGTGCTCACAGTAACAGGGATCCCTACGAGCAGTACTTC
TRBV12-3/TRBV12-4	TRBD2	TRBJ2-1	once	CASSKGTSGLYNEQFF	TGTGCCAGCAGCAAAGGGACTAGCGGACTATACAATGAGCAGTTCTTC
TRBV11-2	-	TRBJ2-6	-	CASSQNLDRPGANVLTF	TGTGCCAGCAGTCAGAACTTGGACAGACCTGGGGCCAACGTCCTGACTTTC
TRBV18	-	TRBJ2-5	-	CASSPTEAPLTQYF	TGTGCCAGCTCACCGACGGAAGCACCTTTGACCCAGTACTTC
TRBV7-2	TRBD2	TRBJ2-7	-	CASSPGLAGHEQYF	TGTGCCAGCAGCCCGGGACTAGCGGGGCACGAGCAGTACTTC
TRBV5-1	-	TRBJ2-2	-	CASSLGRGAGELFF	TGCGCCAGCAGCTTGGGACGGGGCGCCGGGGAGCTGTTTTTT
TRBV29-1	-	TRBJ2-5	-	CSVEQGGEQYF	TGCAGCGTTGAACAGGGTGGGGAGCAGTACTTC
TRBV9	-	TRBJ2-5	-	CANSISGRGRQETQYF	TGTGCCAACAGCATCAGTGGAAGGGGCAGACAAGAGACCCAGTACTTC
TRBV10-3	TRBD1	TRBJ1-1	many	CAIRDRVWNTEAFF	TGTGCCATCAGGGACAGGGTATGGAACACTGAAGCTTTCTTT